These 22 T cell receptor beta chains originate from one sample sequenced in a study of chemoradiotherapy in HPV16-positive cancers. Data came from immunoSEQ multiplex PCR; TCRdb stores just in-frame clones and leaves some out. The table records some 14,000 clones, 88% of them present only once. The sequenced sample was blood, obtained from a patient who underwent chemoradiotherapy. The receptors were gathered from a human donor with HPV-associated anogenital cancer.

This chain joins TRBV25-1 and TRBJ1-1, with D tentatively TRBD1 (6 bases). The CDR3 has 13 residues. Germline V lookup: CDR1 MGHDK, CDR2 SYGVNS. V shed 7 bases and J shed 8 bases, with 17 bases lying between them. For the CDR3, the DNA is TGTGCCAGCACGTCGACAGGCCGTGGGGAAGCTTTCTTT. Its translation is CASTSTGRGEAFF.

In this sample, this clone turned up once. This chain uses TRBV7-9 with TRBJ2-3; maybe TRBD1 (5 bases). Germline lookup yields CDR1 SEHNR and CDR2 FQNEAQ (reference sequence). The CDR3 has 14 residues. Trimming left V 5 bases short and J 2 bases short, with 11 bases between. DNA for the CDR3: TGTGCCAGCAGCCAGGACAAGTTCACAGATACGCAGTATTTT. Translated, it gives CASSQDKFTDTQYF.

The rearrangement joins TRBV12-5 to TRBJ2-3; D remains unclear. Trimming stripped 8 bases from V and 4 bases from J, with 16 bases between. The CDR3 has 14 residues. Germline loops: CDR1 LGHNT, CDR2 FRNRAP. The CDR3 reads CASRQDVSADTQYF. CDR3 bases: TGTGCTAGTCGCCAGGACGTATCGGCAGATACGCAGTATTTT.

This clone appeared once. The V gene is TRBV28, the J gene TRBJ1-1; D may be TRBD1 (5 bases). This CDR3 is built from 16 residues. CDR1 and CDR2 (germline): MDHEN, SYDVKM. The V and J ends lost 2 bases and 0 bases respectively, with 13 bases between them. DNA of the CDR3: TGTGCCAGCAGTTTAGGGACGGGAGGTGTGAACACTGAAGCTTTCTTT. As protein: CASSLGTGGVNTEAFF.

This chain joins TRBV2 and TRBJ1-1, with TRBD1 identical over 8 bases. The J segment lost 0 bases and the V segment lost 11 bases, leaving 5 bases of the junction unmatched. The CDR3 sequence is 13 residues long. Germline V gives CDR1 SNHLY, CDR2 FYNNEI. This CDR3 is CAAGGRLNTEAFF. The CDR3 DNA reads as TGTGCCGCAGGGGGCAGGCTGAACACTGAAGCTTTCTTT. The full variable domain, with the rest looked up from reference TRBV2 and TRBJ1-1, is EPEVTQTPSHQVTQMGQEVILRCVPISNHLYFYWYRQILGQKVEFLVSFYNNEISEKSEIFDDQFSVERPDGSNFTLKIRSTKLEDSAMYFCAAGGRLNTEAFFGQGTRLTVV.

The J gene is TRBJ2-1, the V gene TRBV19; maybe TRBD2 (6 bases). In germline, CDR1 is LNHDA, CDR2 SQIVND (reference sequence). This CDR3 has 18 amino acids. V was clipped by 6 bases and J by 5 bases, with 26 bases between them. The CDR3 loop is CASRKHERTILDDNEQFF. CDR3 in DNA: TGTGCCAGTAGAAAACACGAACGGACTATTCTGGATGACAATGAGCAGTTCTTC.

The J gene is TRBJ2-7, the V gene TRBV28; D call uncertain. This CDR3 is 13 amino acids long. CDR1 and CDR2 (germline): MDHEN, SYDVKM. Between the trimmed V and J ends, which lost 6 bases and 6 bases, there was a span of 15 bases. The CDR3 DNA follows: TGTGCCAGCAGCTTAGTCGGCAGTTCCGAGCAGTACTTC. Translated, it gives CASSLVGSSEQYF.

V is TRBV6-5 and J is TRBJ2-7; 7 bases line up with TRBD2. The V and J ends lost 4 bases and 11 bases, in that order; junction bases with no gene match: 8. The germline V gene encodes CDR1 MNHEY and CDR2 SVGAGI. CDR3 length: 12 amino acids. The CDR3, as DNA: TGTGCCAGCAGTTCCGAAGGCGGGAGAGAGTACTTC. Amino acid sequence: CASSSEGGREYF.

The V gene is TRBV7-6, the J gene TRBJ2-1, with D possibly being TRBD1 or TRBD2 (5 bases each). Germline V lookup: CDR1 SGHVS, CDR2 FNYEAQ. The CDR3 runs 16 residues. V gave up 4 bases and J gave up 4 bases, with 17 bases separating them. CDR3 residues: CASSSWVGVTYNEQFF. The DNA for the CDR3 is TGTGCCAGCAGCTCCTGGGTGGGGGTCACTTACAATGAGCAGTTCTTC.

This chain uses TRBV29-1 with TRBJ1-5; D is ambiguous. V was shortened by 7 bases and J by 0 bases, with 13 bases between the two germline ends. Germline V gives CDR1 SQVTM, CDR2 ANQGSEA. There are 14 residues in the CDR3. The CDR3 sequence: CSETSSYSNQPQHF. CDR3 nucleotide sequence: TGCAGCGAAACCTCATCTTATAGCAATCAGCCCCAGCATTTT. Full variable domain (missing parts from reference TRBV29-1 and TRBJ1-5): SAVISQKPSRDICQRGTSLTIQCQVDSQVTMMFWYRQQPGQSLTLIATANQGSEATYESGFVIDKFPISRPNLTFSTLTVSNMSPEDSSIYLCSETSSYSNQPQHFGDGTRLSIL.

The chain uses TRBV28 and TRBJ2-1; 7 positions agree with TRBD2. Germline V gene data show CDR1 as MDHEN and CDR2 as SYDVKM. This CDR3 has 17 residues. J gave up 9 bases and V 5 bases, and 19 bases lay outside the gene matches. DNA of the CDR3: TGTGCCAGCAGTCCCCTCCGGGGCGGGAGAGCCTCCAGTGAGCAGTTCTTC. Its translation is CASSPLRGGRASSEQFF.

The chain links TRBV2 to TRBJ1-1, with D uncertain. Germline loops: CDR1 SNHLY, CDR2 FYNNEI. Trimming removed 4 bases at V and 7 bases at J, with 13 bases between. The CDR3 loop spans 13 amino acids. DNA for the CDR3: TGTGCCAGCAGTGTGGAAGGTCCTCTTGAAGCTTTCTTT. It codes for CASSVEGPLEAFF.

The rearrangement joins TRBV5-1 to TRBJ2-1; 7 bases align to TRBD2. Germline V gives CDR1 SGHRS, CDR2 YFSETQ. The CDR3 consists of 18 residues. Trimming took 3 bases from V and 0 from J; bases not matched to a gene: 12. The CDR3 sequence is CASSSPPGGPNSYNEQFF. The CDR3 DNA is TGCGCCAGCAGCTCCCCCCCGGGGGGACCCAACTCCTACAATGAGCAGTTCTTC.

This clone was seen just once. This chain uses TRBV7-2 with TRBJ2-1, with D perhaps matching TRBD1 (6 bases). The CDR3 loop spans 17 amino acids. Germline loops: CDR1 SGHTA, CDR2 FQGNSA. With 0 bases removed from V and 3 bases from J, the gap between germline ends came to 15 bases. The CDR3 spells CASSLARYSRGYNEQFF. For the CDR3, the DNA is TGTGCCAGCAGCTTAGCAAGATATAGCAGGGGCTACAATGAGCAGTTCTTC.

The rearrangement joins TRBV5-4 to TRBJ2-3; a possible D gene is TRBD2 (6 bases). This CDR3 has 14 amino acids. Germline V gene data show CDR1 as SGHNT and CDR2 as YYREEE (reference sequence). V shed 7 bases and J shed 3 bases, with 15 bases lying between them. CDR3 in DNA: TGTGCCAGCGGCCCCCCGCGGGAAACAGATACGCAGTATTTT. It encodes CASGPPRETDTQYF.

For the CDR3, the DNA is TGTGCCATCCTAATGGGGCGGAACACTGAAGCTTTCTTT. Translation gives CAILMGRNTEAFF. This chain connects TRBV10-3 to TRBJ1-1; tentative D call: TRBD1 (5 bases). The V gene's germline CDR1 is ENHRY and CDR2 SYGVKD. This CDR3 region has 13 residues. Trimming removed 8 bases from V and 1 base from J, with 11 bases in between.

This clone was seen once. The chain couples TRBV25-1 to TRBJ2-1; possibly TRBD1 for D (5 bases). This CDR3 is 15 amino acids long. The germline V gene encodes CDR1 MGHDK and CDR2 SYGVNS. V lost 1 base, J lost 8 bases, and 15 bases lay in between. CDR3 loop: CASSEWGGSSDEQFF. The CDR3 coding sequence is TGTGCCAGCAGTGAATGGGGCGGATCGTCGGATGAGCAGTTCTTC.

This chain uses TRBV9 with TRBJ1-1; 8 bases align to TRBD1. The length of the CDR3 is 13 residues. Trimming removed 7 bases from V and 2 bases from J; junction bases left unmatched: 4. Germline CDR1 SGDLS, CDR2 YYNGEE. The CDR3 nucleotides are TGTGCCAGCGGTACAGGGGGAAACACTGAAGCTTTCTTT. It translates to CASGTGGNTEAFF.

V is TRBV5-5 and J is TRBJ1-5; a weak D match, TRBD1 (6 bases). V was shortened by 2 bases and J by 6 bases, with 12 bases between the two germline ends. Germline V gene data show CDR1 as SGHKS and CDR2 as YYEKEE (reference sequence). The CDR3 runs to 14 residues. The CDR3 DNA follows: TGTGCCAGCAGCTTTACAGGGTTGGGTCAGCCCCAGCATTTT. Its translation is CASSFTGLGQPQHF.

The chain combines TRBV13 with TRBJ1-2; 8 bases map to TRBD1. Germline assignment: CDR1 PRHDT and CDR2 FYEKMQ (reference sequence). This CDR3 spans 16 amino acids. V shed 5 bases and J 3 bases; nucleotides not matched to a gene: 11. The CDR3 here is CASSRRAGTGYYGYTF. CDR3 nucleotides: TGTGCCAGCAGCCGCCGGGCCGGGACAGGTTACTATGGCTACACCTTC.

V usage is TRBV27 and J usage is TRBJ1-1; 7 nucleotides line up with TRBD1. This CDR3 has 18 residues. CDR1 and CDR2 from the germline V gene are MNHEY and SMNVEV (reference sequence). Germline trimming cut 4 bases from V and 6 bases from J; bases unmatched to any gene: 20. CDR3 nucleotide sequence: TGTGCCAGCAGTTACCTGAGTGGGGGGACAGCAAAAATCGCTGAAGCTTTCTTT. Translating gives CASSYLSGGTAKIAEAFF.

This clone was detected only a few times. The V and J genes are TRBV28 and TRBJ1-5; 8 positions agree with TRBD1. Germline V gives CDR1 MDHEN, CDR2 SYDVKM. V lost 5 bases to trimming and J lost 2 bases; unmatched junction nucleotides: 17. CDR3 size: 19 residues. The CDR3 DNA sequence: TGTGCCAGCAGTATGATTGACAGGGGCTCCCTTCGAGGCAATCAGCCCCAGCATTTT. This translates into CASSMIDRGSLRGNQPQHF. The full variable domain, with the rest looked up from reference TRBV28 and TRBJ1-5, is DVKVTQSSRYLVKRTGEKVFLECVQDMDHENMFWYRQDPGLGLRLIYFSYDVKMKEKGDIPEGYSVSREKKERFSLILESASTNQTSMYLCASSMIDRGSLRGNQPQHFGDGTRLSIL.